The T cell receptor beta chain described here comes from a study of T cells after posttransplantation cyclophosphamide. Study findings and constraints: Tissue-infiltrating T cells from skin or gut overlapped little with blood T cells. Recipient CMV seropositivity and CMV reactivation strongly tracked TRB clonality. Donor CD8+ memory clones often dominated recipient blood repertoires at later times.

The method was immunoSEQ multiplex PCR; TCRdb's version includes in-frame clones alone and lacks a portion of them. The profile covers about 41,000 clones, none occurring a single time. Peripheral blood was collected from the related graft donor on the marrow donation day. At least ten counts were recorded for this clone. The antigen remains undetermined. This TCR derives from a man aged 30-40 years in good health and a related stem cell transplant donor. Source material: PBMCs.

The CDR3 region is CATSQGRMDGYTF. The CDR3 nucleotides are TGTGCCACCAGTCAAGGGCGAATGGATGGCTACACCTTC. The V gene is TRBV24-1, the J gene TRBJ1-2; no firm D call. Germline assignment: CDR1 KGHDR and CDR2 SFDVKD. There are 13 residues in the CDR3. V was shortened by 6 bases and J by 6 bases, with 13 bases between the two germline ends.